This TCR beta chain was observed in a study of Ad26.COV2.S vaccination and SARS-CoV-2 variants. The overall study: Once or twice, 56 days apart, Ad26.COV2.S was delivered intramuscularly.

Points from the study as a whole: Total T cell responses, in the TCR breadth and depth analyses, may have been underestimated. Reported findings describe substantial breadth in spike-specific CD8+ and CD4+ T cell responses following vaccination.

Profiling relied on immunoSEQ multiplex PCR, and the TCRdb table lists in-frame clones only, not all of them. The table lists about 480,000 clones, 87% of them singletons. Concerning this clone itself: Antigen: not known.

Treatment defined: around 19 received Ad26.COV2.S at low or high dose, single or two shots; about 5 received placebo; per-sample allocation not given. On day 63 after the first injection, vaccine and placebo recipients gave samples. This CDR3 region has 16 residues. After removal of 5 bases from V and 8 bases from J, the junction contained 13 bases not matched to a gene. Germline-derived CDR1 and CDR2 are PRHDT and FYEKMQ (reference sequence). This specimen was peripheral blood, taken in a trial of Ad26.COV2.S vaccine versus placebo. This rearrangement joins TRBV13 to TRBJ2-1; 9 bases fit TRBD2. The source of this sequence is a person between 18 and 65 years old who received the Ad26.COV2.S COVID-19 vaccine or a placebo. The chain's CDR3 is CASSPPASGIHDEQFF. The DNA for the CDR3 is TGTGCCAGCAGCCCCCCGGCTAGCGGGATTCACGATGAGCAGTTCTTC.